The clone carrying this T cell receptor (beta chain) was observed a few times. V gave up 4 bases and J gave up 9 bases, with 10 bases separating them. In germline, CDR1 is MNHNY, CDR2 SVGAGI (reference sequence). This CDR3 has 13 residues. The source of the sample is a study of blood T cell repertoires in COVID-19. About the research overall: Sites across the United States, Italy and Spain contributed samples from acute and convalescent COVID-19. PBMCs, B-cell-depleted T cells, or T cells provided the cDNA or gDNA that made up the material.

As processed by the authors: The assay estimated nucleated cells by amplifying reference gene primers. The repertoire was sequenced with immunoSEQ multiplex PCR; TCRdb's copy has only in-frame clones and lacks some. The DNA gave D and trimming, while V, J and clone size come from that table. The sample contains fewer than 500,000 clones, 85% to 90% of which appear only once. This chain joins TRBV6-6 and TRBJ1-6; D is uncertain. This clonotype originated in a woman between 25 and 40 years old with acute or convalescent COVID-19. Sequencing was done on a sample of peripheral blood. CDR3 residues: CASSSGLRSPLHF. The CDR3 nucleotides are TGTGCCAGCAGTTCAGGTCTTCGTTCACCCCTCCACTTT.